Listed below are T cell receptor beta chains from one sample, sequenced in a study of blood T cell repertoires in COVID-19. Sequencing used immunoSEQ multiplex PCR; TCRdb keeps in-frame clones, though not all of them. The data show fewer than 30,000 clones, with 70% to 90% seen just once and 25% to 30% held by the top ten. Sequencing was performed on peripheral blood. These receptors were taken from a woman of 80 years or more with COVID-19, enrolled during active disease. Both conserved end residues are part of each CDR3. The D gene is left open where the match is weak. Clone size appears in some rows only: once, few, many, or a class for an expanded clone.

j_call clone_size v_call d_call cdr3_aa cdr3_nt
TRBJ1-6 once TRBV27 NA CASSLGRQADSPLHF TGTGCCAGCAGTTTGGGTAGACAGGCGGATTCACCCCTCCACTTT
TRBJ1-4 NA TRBV4-2 NA CASSQDPGQRGEKLFF TGTGCCAGCAGCCAAGACCCGGGACAAAGGGGTGAAAAACTGTTTTTT
TRBJ2-5 NA TRBV2 NA CASRKQGGETQYF TGTGCCAGCAGGAAGCAGGGGGGAGAGACCCAGTACTTC
TRBJ2-5 NA TRBV5-1 TRBD2 CASSRGGSPGQETQYF TGCGCCAGCAGCCGGGGGGGCTCCCCGGGCCAAGAGACCCAGTACTTC
TRBJ1-5 NA TRBV5-5 TRBD1 CASSFHAGGLDQPQHF TGTGCCAGCAGCTTCCATGCAGGGGGCCTGGATCAGCCCCAGCATTTT
TRBJ1-3 NA TRBV6-5 NA CASRQPHSGNTIYF TGTGCCAGTAGACAGCCGCACTCTGGAAACACCATATATTTT
TRBJ1-2 NA TRBV29-1 NA CSVRDTGTSGYTF TGCAGCGTCCGGGACACCGGGACGAGTGGCTACACCTTC
TRBJ1-2 NA TRBV2 TRBD1 CASSGQGRANYGYTF TGTGCCAGCAGTGGACAGGGTAGAGCTAACTATGGCTACACCTTC
TRBJ1-1 NA TRBV29-1 NA CSVGEGDEAFF TGCAGCGTCGGGGAGGGGGATGAAGCTTTCTTT
TRBJ2-2 NA TRBV5-6 TRBD1 CASSYSGTGKSGELFF TGTGCCAGCAGCTATTCCGGGACAGGGAAATCCGGGGAGCTGTTTTTT
TRBJ2-2 once TRBV7-3 NA CASSLDRGELFF TGTGCCAGCAGCTTGGACAGAGGGGAGCTGTTTTTT
TRBJ2-6 NA TRBV18 TRBD1 CASSPPSGGDVLTF TGTGCCAGCTCACCACCATCAGGGGGCGACGTCCTGACTTTC
TRBJ2-2 NA TRBV10-3 TRBD1 CAIRGPGTGSELFF TGTGCCATCAGGGGTCCCGGGACAGGGTCGGAGCTGTTTTTT
TRBJ1-2 once TRBV5-4 NA CASSLASGHAGGYTF TGTGCCAGCAGCTTGGCCTCAGGGCACGCAGGTGGCTACACCTTC
TRBJ2-1 NA TRBV27 TRBD1 CASSTRQGSGEQFF TGTGCCAGCAGTACTCGACAGGGTTCAGGTGAGCAGTTCTTC
TRBJ1-3 NA TRBV30 NA CAWSGQTGNTIYF TGTGCCTGGAGTGGACAGACTGGAAACACCATATATTTT
TRBJ1-2 NA TRBV6-6 TRBD1 CASSSGQGHGYTF TGTGCCAGCAGTTCCGGACAGGGGCATGGCTACACCTTC
TRBJ1-5 NA TRBV2 TRBD1 CASRSDRANQPQHF TGTGCCAGCAGGTCGGACAGGGCGAATCAGCCCCAGCATTTT
TRBJ2-7 NA TRBV21-1 NA CASSPRDSPSYEQYF TGTGCCAGCAGCCCTCGGGACAGCCCCTCCTACGAGCAGTACTTC
TRBJ2-7 NA TRBV14 NA CASSAGGSYHEQYF TGTGCCAGCAGCGCAGGGGGGAGTTACCACGAGCAGTACTTC
TRBJ1-2 NA TRBV2 NA CASSVGDNSYGYTF TGTGCCAGCAGTGTAGGGGACAACTCCTATGGCTACACCTTC
TRBJ1-2 NA TRBV6-2/TRBV6-3 NA CASSYQAGARGYGYTF TGTGCCAGCAGTTACCAGGCAGGGGCGCGAGGCTATGGCTACACCTTC
TRBJ2-3 once TRBV27 NA CASSLISQGTDTQYF TGTGCCAGCAGTCTTATATCCCAGGGCACAGATACGCAGTATTTT
TRBJ1-5 NA TRBV2 NA CASEKDEGGSQPQHF TGTGCCAGCGAAAAGGACGAAGGGGGTAGTCAGCCCCAGCATTTT
TRBJ2-5 few TRBV15 NA CATSGPGTPRETQYF TGTGCCACCAGCGGCCCCGGGACTCCGAGGGAGACCCAGTACTTC
TRBJ1-1 NA TRBV5-4 NA CASSLGQKILNTEAFF TGTGCCAGCAGCTTGGGACAGAAGATCTTGAACACTGAAGCTTTCTTT
TRBJ2-2 few TRBV5-5 TRBD1 CASSLQGASGELFF TGTGCCAGCAGCTTACAGGGGGCAAGCGGGGAGCTGTTTTTT
TRBJ2-1 NA TRBV25-1 TRBD2 CASRVGGGASYNEQFF TGTGCCAGCAGGGTTGGCGGGGGGGCGTCCTACAATGAGCAGTTCTTC
TRBJ1-4 NA TRBV9 NA CASSVQAATNEKLFF TGTGCCAGCAGCGTTCAGGCTGCAACTAATGAAAAACTGTTTTTT
TRBJ1-1 NA TRBV7-9 NA CATPGQMNTEAFF TGTGCCACCCCGGGACAAATGAACACTGAAGCTTTCTTT
TRBJ1-2 NA TRBV7-8 TRBD1 CASSLGQGYGYTF TGTGCCAGCAGCCTTGGACAGGGCTATGGCTACACCTTC
TRBJ2-3 NA TRBV5-1 NA CASSVDSSTDTQYF TGCGCCAGCAGCGTGGATTCGAGCACAGATACGCAGTATTTT
TRBJ1-3 NA TRBV6-5 NA CASRGGKYSGNTIYF TGTGCCAGCCGAGGAGGGAAATATTCTGGAAACACCATATATTTT
TRBJ2-7 NA TRBV5-1 TRBD1 CASTGTGGSYEQYF TGCGCCAGCACGGGGACAGGGGGGTCCTACGAGCAGTACTTC
TRBJ1-2 NA TRBV19 NA CASSIPLESDGYTF TGTGCCAGTAGTATCCCGTTGGAGTCGGATGGCTACACCTTC
TRBJ2-3 NA TRBV5-6 TRBD1 CASSPQGAKDTQYF TGTGCCAGCAGTCCTCAGGGGGCGAAAGATACGCAGTATTTT
TRBJ1-5 NA TRBV5-5 NA CASSLGEGTGLRTQPQHF TGTGCCAGCAGCTTGGGGGAGGGAACGGGGCTTAGGACTCAGCCCCAGCATTTT
TRBJ2-1 NA TRBV19 TRBD1 CASSIGRDRVGGEQFF TGTGCCAGTAGTATTGGGCGGGACAGGGTAGGTGGTGAGCAGTTCTTC
TRBJ1-1 few TRBV12-3/TRBV12-4 NA CASPDRLNTEAFF TGTGCCAGCCCAGACAGGTTGAACACTGAAGCTTTCTTT
TRBJ1-5 once TRBV2 NA CASVAGLNQPQHF TGTGCCAGCGTGGCGGGTCTCAATCAGCCCCAGCATTTT
TRBJ2-5 once TRBV27 TRBD1 CASKNGQGAGETQYF TGTGCCAGCAAAAATGGACAGGGGGCGGGCGAGACCCAGTACTTC
TRBJ2-5 NA TRBV27 TRBD2 CASTRWGTSRETQYF TGTGCCAGCACTAGGTGGGGGACTAGTCGAGAGACCCAGTACTTC
TRBJ1-4 NA TRBV5-1 NA CASSTQGTNEKLFF TGCGCCAGCAGCACCCAGGGGACAAATGAAAAACTGTTTTTT
TRBJ1-2 NA TRBV3-1/TRBV3-2 NA CASSPGGGAPLYGYTF TGTGCCAGCAGCCCTGGTGGAGGCGCACCCCTCTATGGCTACACCTTC
TRBJ2-1 NA TRBV28 TRBD1 CASSRRTGSYEQFF TGTGCCAGCAGCAGACGGACAGGGTCCTATGAGCAGTTCTTC
TRBJ2-7 NA TRBV7-2 NA CASSLLRGSYEQYF TGTGCCAGCAGCTTACTTCGGGGGTCCTACGAGCAGTACTTC
TRBJ2-1 NA TRBV7-9 TRBD1 CASSFRDRANNEQFF TGTGCCAGCAGCTTCCGGGACAGGGCCAACAATGAGCAGTTCTTC
TRBJ1-4 NA TRBV14 NA CASSQDVGAGEKLFF TGTGCCAGCAGCCAAGACGTGGGGGCAGGTGAAAAACTGTTTTTT
TRBJ1-2 NA TRBV19 NA CASSSAGLANYGYTF TGTGCCAGTAGTTCCGCGGGCCTAGCTAACTATGGCTACACCTTC
TRBJ1-1 NA TRBV7-9 TRBD1 CASSPQGGKGNTEAFF TGTGCCAGCAGCCCCCAGGGGGGAAAGGGTAACACTGAAGCTTTCTTT
TRBJ2-1 once TRBV5-4 TRBD2 CASSPLAGDEQFF TGTGCCAGCAGCCCACTAGCGGGGGATGAGCAGTTCTTC
TRBJ2-1 NA TRBV27 NA CASSPLGRGLAVEQFF TGTGCCAGCAGTCCCCTTGGGAGGGGGTTAGCAGTTGAGCAGTTCTTC